This T cell receptor (beta chain) was captured in a study of patients and donors after allogeneic stem cell transplantation. TCRdb processed the RT-PCR reads anew with MiXCR; each CDR3 protein has one entry. The sample gives about 74,000 distinct CDR3 sequences, 26% of which show up once; more than 20% is in the top ten. The length of the CDR3 is 15 residues. The germline CDR1 and CDR2 sequences are MNHEY and SVGAGI. Deletions cut 6 bases from V and 0 bases from J, with 14 bases between. The clonotype was recovered from a human donor who was either an allogeneic HSCT recipient or a stem cell or donor lymphocyte infusion donor (not recorded which). It is not recorded whose cells these are; they may come from a transplant donor. The sequenced sample consisted of blood, either unsorted or a sorted T cell fraction (not recorded which). The V call is TRBV6-5, the J call TRBJ1-2; D uncertain. The DNA of the CDR3 is TGTGCCAGCAGCCCTAAGGGAACTTCTAACTATGGCTACACCTTC. Protein product: CASSPKGTSNYGYTF.